This T cell receptor (beta chain) stems from a study of cytomegalovirus exposure and HLA in healthy donors. Study as a whole: A preliminary data release comprised roughly 85 million unique TCRs obtained from HLA-typed donors.

In regard to this clone: The junction departs from germline at one end; a sequencing error may be responsible.

While unrecorded immune exposures were likely, the donors were nominally healthy when sampled. A multiplex PCR was run with 60 Vbeta primers and 13 Jbeta primers. The method was immunoSEQ multiplex PCR; TCRdb's version includes in-frame clones alone and lacks a portion of them. Of under 200,000 clones listed, around 81% are singletons. The germline gives CDR1 SEHNR, CDR2 FQNEAQ (reference sequence). The CDR3 contains 15 residues. This receptor was obtained from a woman aged 18-29 years in good health and CMV-seropositive. V is TRBV7-9 and J is TRBJ1-5, with 7 bases that match TRBD1. The sample was PBMCs. CDR3 amino acids: CASSWGEGGNRPQHF. In DNA, the CDR3 is TGTGCCAGCAGCTGGGGGGAAGGGGGCAATCGGCCCCAGCATTTT. The variable domain in full, completed from reference TRBV7-9 and TRBJ1-5, reads DTGVSQNPRHKITKRGQNVTFRCDPISEHNRLYWYRQTLGQGPEFLTYFQNEAQLEKSRLLSDRFSAERPKGSFSTLEIQRTEQGDSAMYLCASSWGEGGNRPQHFGDGTRLSIL.